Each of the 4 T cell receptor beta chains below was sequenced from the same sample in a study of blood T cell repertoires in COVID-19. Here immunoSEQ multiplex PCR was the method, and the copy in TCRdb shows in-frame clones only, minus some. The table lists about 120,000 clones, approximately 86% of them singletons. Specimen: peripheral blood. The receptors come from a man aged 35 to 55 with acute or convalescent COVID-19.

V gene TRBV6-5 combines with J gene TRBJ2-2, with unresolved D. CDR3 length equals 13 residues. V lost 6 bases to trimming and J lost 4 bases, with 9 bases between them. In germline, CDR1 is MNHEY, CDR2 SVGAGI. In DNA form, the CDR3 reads TGTGCCAGCAGCCCAACAGCCACCGGGGAGCTGTTTTTT. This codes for CASSPTATGELFF.

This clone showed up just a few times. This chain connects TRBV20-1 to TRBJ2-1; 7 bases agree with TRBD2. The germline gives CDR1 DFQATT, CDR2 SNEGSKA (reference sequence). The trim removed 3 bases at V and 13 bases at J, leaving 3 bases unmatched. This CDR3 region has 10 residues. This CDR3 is CSASRTSQFF. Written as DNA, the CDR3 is TGCAGTGCTAGTCGGACTAGTCAGTTCTTC.

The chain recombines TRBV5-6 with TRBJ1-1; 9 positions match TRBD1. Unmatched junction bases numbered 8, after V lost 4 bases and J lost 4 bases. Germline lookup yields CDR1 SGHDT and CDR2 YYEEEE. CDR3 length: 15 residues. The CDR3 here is CASSIGQGRTTEAFF. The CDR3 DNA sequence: TGTGCCAGCAGCATTGGACAGGGGCGGACCACTGAAGCTTTCTTT.

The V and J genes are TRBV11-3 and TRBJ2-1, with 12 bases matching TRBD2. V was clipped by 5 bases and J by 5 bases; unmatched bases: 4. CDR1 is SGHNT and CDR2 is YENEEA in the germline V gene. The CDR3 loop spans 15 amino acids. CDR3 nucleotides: TGTGCCAGCAGCGCTCGACTAGCGGGGGACAATGAGCAGTTCTTC. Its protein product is CASSARLAGDNEQFF.